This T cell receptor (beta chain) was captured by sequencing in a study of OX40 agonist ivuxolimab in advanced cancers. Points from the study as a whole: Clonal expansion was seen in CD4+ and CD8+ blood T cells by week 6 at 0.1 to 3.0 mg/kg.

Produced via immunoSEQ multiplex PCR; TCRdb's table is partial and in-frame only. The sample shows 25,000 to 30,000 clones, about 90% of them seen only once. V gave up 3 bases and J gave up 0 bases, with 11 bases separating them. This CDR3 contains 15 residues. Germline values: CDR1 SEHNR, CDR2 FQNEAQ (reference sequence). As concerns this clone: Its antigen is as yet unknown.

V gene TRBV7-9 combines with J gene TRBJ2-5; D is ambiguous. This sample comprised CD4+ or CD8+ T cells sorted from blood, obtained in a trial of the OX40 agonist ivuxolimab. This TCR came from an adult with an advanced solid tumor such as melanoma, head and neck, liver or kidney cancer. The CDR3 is CASSFYKEYQETQYF. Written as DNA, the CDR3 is TGTGCCAGCAGCTTTTATAAGGAGTACCAAGAGACCCAGTACTTC.